The 7 T cell receptor beta chains in this list originate from one sample, sequenced in a study of glioma-infiltrating T cells. Amplification of TCR alpha and beta CDR3 regions from RNA used iRepertoire nested multiplex PCR. TCRdb re-derived calls from the multiplex PCR reads in MiXCR, one entry per CDR3 protein. The sample has around 90,000 distinct CDR3 sequences; approximately 39% are singletons. The sequenced sample consisted of glioma tissue, nonneoplastic brain tissue, or PBMCs (not recorded which). The receptors derive from a human donor with low-grade glioma or glioblastoma, undergoing nonglioma brain surgery, or in good health (not recorded which).

About this clonotype: Sequence at one end of the junction differs from germline and may be a read error. The V and J genes are TRBV5-1 and TRBJ2-7, with D possibly TRBD1 on 5 matching bases. Germline V lookup: CDR1 SGHRS, CDR2 YFSETQ. The CDR3 has 14 residues. CDR3 protein: CTSSIKQESYEQYF. The CDR3, as DNA: TGCACCAGCAGCATTAAACAGGAGTCCTACGAGCAGTACTTC.

This clonotype was seen at least ten times. The chain combines TRBV7-2 with TRBJ1-5, with TRBD1 matching 9 bases. CDR1 is SGHTA, CDR2 FQGNSA, per germline. The CDR3 runs to 15 residues. J lost 7 bases, V lost 3 bases, and 7 bases had no gene match. Here the CDR3 reads CASSFHTGGRQPQHF. CDR3 DNA: TGTGCCAGCAGCTTCCATACAGGGGGCAGACAGCCCCAGCATTTT. The full variable domain, with the rest looked up from reference TRBV7-2 and TRBJ1-5, is GAGVSQSPSNKVTEKGKDVELRCDPISGHTALYWYRQSLGQGLEFLIYFQGNSAPDKSGLPSDRFSAERTGGSVSTLTIQRTQQEDSAVYLCASSFHTGGRQPQHFGDGTRLSIL.

With regard to this clonotype: Given the absence of the conserved phenylalanine or tryptophan at the CDR3 end, a read error is likely. The gene calls are TRBV20-1 and TRBJ2-1; 9 positions agree with TRBD2. In germline, CDR1 is DFQATT, CDR2 SNEGSKA (reference sequence). This CDR3 is built from 13 residues. CDR3 DNA: TGCAGCCTTAGCGGGGGATCCTACAATGAGCAGTTCTCC. Translation: CSLSGGSYNEQFS.

This clonotype was picked up many times. The chain joins TRBV19 to TRBJ2-1, with 10 bases fitting TRBD2. The CDR3 loop spans 16 amino acids. V gave up 3 bases and J gave up 6 bases; unmatched junction bases: 8. The germline gives CDR1 LNHDA, CDR2 SQIVND (reference sequence). CDR3 in DNA: TGTGCCAGTAGTATGACTAGCGGGTTCAGGCCCAATGAGCAGTTCTTC. Its protein is CASSMTSGFRPNEQFF.

This clonotype was recorded many times. This chain uses TRBV28 with TRBJ2-5, with a tentative D call TRBD1 (6 bases). Per germline, CDR1 MDHEN and CDR2 SYDVKM. The CDR3 totals 17 residues. Trimming stripped 5 bases from V and 5 bases from J, with 24 bases between. This chain's CDR3 is CASSHLGTRQGSETQYF. In nucleotides, the CDR3 is TGTGCCAGCAGTCATCTTGGGACAAGACAAGGGTCGGAGACCCAGTACTTC.

This clonotype was found many times. The CDR3 coding sequence is TGCAGTGCTTCGGCGGGGGGGCTTTATTTGAATGAGCAGTTCTTC. It codes for CSASAGGLYLNEQFF. V and J are TRBV20-1 and TRBJ2-1, with 9 bases aligning to TRBD2. The CDR3 consists of 15 residues. Germline V gene lookup returns CDR1 DFQATT and CDR2 SNEGSKA (reference sequence). V shed 5 bases and J 7 bases; nucleotides not matched to a gene: 12.

The genes are TRBV6-6 and TRBJ2-1, with no clear D. V was shortened by 0 bases and J by 13 bases, with 19 bases between the two germline ends. Germline values: CDR1 MNHNY, CDR2 SVGAGI (reference sequence). This CDR3 is 15 amino acids long. The CDR3 is CASSYSTSGSYGQFF. The CDR3 region has the DNA TGTGCCAGCAGTTACTCTACGTCCGGATCCTACGGTCAGTTCTTC.